This record looks at one T cell receptor (beta chain) sequence and its context. Its matching antigen is unknown. This entry is derived from a study of T cell repertoires in cytomegalovirus infection. Study as a whole: Recently identified HLA-C-restricted and well-studied HLA-B-restricted CMV epitopes were used. Based on public TCR beta signatures, there were indications of CMV infection and of a matching HLA type.

TCRdb called the reads again in MiXCR, with one record for every CDR3 protein. The sample gives approximately 590,000 distinct CDR3 sequences, approximately 40% of which show up once; about 46% is in the top ten. The CDR3 totals 11 residues. Trimming left V 4 bases short and J 4 bases short, with 7 bases between. CDR1 and CDR2 (germline): SQVTM, ANQGSEA. Findings and caveats of the study: The study identified carriers of CMV plus the relevant HLA from cumulative public TCR beta family frequency.

The V gene is TRBV29-1, the J gene TRBJ2-5; D is unresolved. The receptor was derived from a human donor in good health (CMV status not recorded). Some clones in this sample may be carry-over from other donors' samples. This sample comprised cultured PBMCs, obtained from culture after CMV antigen stimulation. The CDR3 is CSVGPGETQYF. For the CDR3, the DNA is TGCAGCGTTGGGCCCGGAGAGACCCAGTACTTC.